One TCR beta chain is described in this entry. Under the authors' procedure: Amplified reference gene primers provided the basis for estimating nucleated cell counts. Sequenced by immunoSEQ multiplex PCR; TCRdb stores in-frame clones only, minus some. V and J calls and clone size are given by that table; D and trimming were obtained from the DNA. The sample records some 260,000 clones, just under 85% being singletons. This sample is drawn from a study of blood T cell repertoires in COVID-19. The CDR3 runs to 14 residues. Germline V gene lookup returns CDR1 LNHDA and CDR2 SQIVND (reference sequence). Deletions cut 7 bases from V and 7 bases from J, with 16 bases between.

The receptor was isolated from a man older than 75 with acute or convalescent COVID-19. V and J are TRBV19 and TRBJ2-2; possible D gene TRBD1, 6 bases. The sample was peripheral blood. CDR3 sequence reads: CASNPIRGNGELFF. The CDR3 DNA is TGTGCCAGTAATCCAATCAGGGGAAACGGGGAGCTGTTTTTT. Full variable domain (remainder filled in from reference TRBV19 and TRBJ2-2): DGGITQSPKYLFRKEGQNVTLSCEQNLNHDAMYWYRQDPGQGLRLIYYSQIVNDFQKGDIAEGYSVSREKKESFPLTVTSAQKNPTAFYLCASNPIRGNGELFFGEGSRLTVL.